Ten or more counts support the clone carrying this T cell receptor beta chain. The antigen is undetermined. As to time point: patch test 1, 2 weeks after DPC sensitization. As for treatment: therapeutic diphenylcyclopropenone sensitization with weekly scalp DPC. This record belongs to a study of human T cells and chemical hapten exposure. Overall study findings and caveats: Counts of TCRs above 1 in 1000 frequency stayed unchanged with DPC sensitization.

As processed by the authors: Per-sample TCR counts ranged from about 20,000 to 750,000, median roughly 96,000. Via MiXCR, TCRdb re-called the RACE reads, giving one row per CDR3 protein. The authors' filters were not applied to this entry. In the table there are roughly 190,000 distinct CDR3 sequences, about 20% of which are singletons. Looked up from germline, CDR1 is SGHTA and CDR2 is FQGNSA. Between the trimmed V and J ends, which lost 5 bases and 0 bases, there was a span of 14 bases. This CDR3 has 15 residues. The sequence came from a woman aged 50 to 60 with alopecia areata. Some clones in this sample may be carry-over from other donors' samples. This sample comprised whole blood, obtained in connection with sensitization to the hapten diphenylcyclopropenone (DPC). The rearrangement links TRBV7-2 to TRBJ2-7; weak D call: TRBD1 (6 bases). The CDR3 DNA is TGTGCCAGCAGCGCAGGGGTTTGGAGCTCCTACGAGCAGTACTTC. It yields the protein CASSAGVWSSYEQYF. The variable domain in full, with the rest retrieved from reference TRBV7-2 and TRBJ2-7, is GAGVSQSPSNKVTEKGKDVELRCDPISGHTALYWYRQSLGQGLEFLIYFQGNSAPDKSGLPSDRFSAERTGGSVSTLTIQRTQQEDSAVYLCASSAGVWSSYEQYFGPGTRLTVT.